This is a list of T cell receptor beta chains from one sample in a study of T cell clonotyping in hematopoietic cell transplantation. Here immunoSEQ multiplex PCR was the method, and the copy in TCRdb shows in-frame clones only, minus some. The data contain under 45,000 clones, roughly 94% of them singletons. This material consisted of peripheral blood mononuclear cells, taken before stem cell transplant. These receptors were collected from a man aged 35 to 55 with chronic myeloid leukemia. Some clones in this sample may be carry-over from other donors' samples. The CDR3 runs from the conserved cysteine through the conserved F or W.

j_call | v_call | cdr3_aa
TRBJ1-2 | TRBV5-6 | CASTREGYGYTF
TRBJ1-2 | TRBV4-3 | CASSQGGVSNYGYTF
TRBJ1-4 | TRBV7-9 | CASSLVRSEKLFF
TRBJ2-5 | TRBV6-5 | CASSPGQGGETQYF
TRBJ2-3 | TRBV6-5 | CASSYSSLAPTDTQYF
TRBJ1-1 | TRBV6-5 | CASSYADSLGTEAFF
TRBJ2-7 | TRBV7-8 | CASSRRLYDLYEQYF
TRBJ2-2 | TRBV11-2 | CASALGIGTGELFF
TRBJ1-5 | TRBV7-8 | CASSSQPGGAGGQPQHF
TRBJ2-7 | TRBV11-3 | CASSLEGADSSYEQYF
TRBJ1-4 | TRBV30 | CAFGPLHEKLFF
TRBJ2-5 | TRBV20-1 | CSAIMETQYF
TRBJ1-1 | TRBV7-2 | CASSLAADTAQAFF
TRBJ1-6 | TRBV28 | CASSLWESYNSPLHF
TRBJ2-2 | TRBV5-1 | CASSSPSGLAQGTGELFF
TRBJ2-7 | TRBV5-1 | CASSLAGGPIHEQYF
TRBJ2-6 | TRBV5-1 | CASSLDRASGANVLTF
TRBJ2-5 | TRBV11-2 | CASSLLGTSGGKTQYF
TRBJ2-5 | TRBV7-2 | CASSRTTGLETQYF
TRBJ2-3 | TRBV11-2 | CASSLDAASGGPGDTQYF
TRBJ1-2 | TRBV28 | CASTPAGGAPHYGYTF
TRBJ1-1 | TRBV25-1 | CASSDIRGQGANTEAFF
TRBJ1-5 | TRBV19 | CASSDRGRMTQHF
TRBJ1-2 | TRBV6-1 | CASSEDPRKTGGYGYTF
TRBJ2-5 | TRBV7-7 | CASSLGLKETQYF
TRBJ1-1 | TRBV11-2 | CASSLDRTGNTEAFF
TRBJ1-2 | TRBV5-4 | CASSVGQSNYGYTF
TRBJ2-7 | TRBV5-1 | CASSSSYEQYF
TRBJ2-1 | TRBV6-5 | CASAGDNEQFF
TRBJ1-4 | TRBV5-6 | CASSFGSLEGEKLFF
TRBJ2-5 | TRBV28 | CASRPRNGETQYF
TRBJ1-4 | TRBV6-6 | CASSSQHREKLFF
TRBJ2-7 | TRBV4-2 | CASSQVSSYEQYF
TRBJ1-1 | TRBV5-1 | CASSLAGMNTEAFF
TRBJ1-5 | TRBV7-2 | CASSPDRDYQPQHF
TRBJ1-3 | TRBV28 | CASSLARGQVSGNTIYF
TRBJ2-1 | TRBV5-1 | CASSLENEQFF
TRBJ2-2 | TRBV19 | CASGQGSYTGELFF
TRBJ1-1 | TRBV2 | CASSGGRVAFF
TRBJ1-1 | TRBV7-2 | CASSLRAWGSTEAFF
TRBJ1-2 | TRBV28 | CASRLDRAGGYTF
TRBJ1-2 | TRBV19 | CASSLDVTGSVLHGYTF
TRBJ2-1 | TRBV4-2 | CASSQGAGPSSYNEQFF
TRBJ1-5 | TRBV5-1 | CASRISTQEDQPQHF
TRBJ2-3 | TRBV6-1 | CASSSGGADTQYF
TRBJ1-2 | TRBV28 | CASRPGSRGYTF
TRBJ2-3 | TRBV23-1 | CASNGTTTDTQYF
TRBJ2-1 | TRBV7-7 | CASSPDSYNEQFF